Ten or more counts support the clone carrying this T cell receptor (beta chain). This sample stems from a study of regulatory T cells in long-lasting Graves disease. CDR3-region Arm-PCR and iRepertoire HTBI primers produced the TCR beta libraries. TCRdb recomputed calls from the multiplex PCR reads with MiXCR, one row per CDR3 protein. The sample lists a few hundred thousand distinct CDR3 sequences; just over 20% were seen once. V lost 6 bases, J lost 5 bases, and 14 bases lay in between. Germline loops: CDR1 WSHSY, CDR2 SAAADI. The CDR3 has 14 residues. As to time point: newly diagnosed GD, antithyroid drugs for less than 3 months. PBMC RNA was the source of the TCR library.

The chain combines TRBV10-2 with TRBJ1-5, with D possibly matching TRBD1 (5 bases). This specimen was peripheral blood mononuclear cells (PBMCs), taken at new diagnosis, from a patient treated with antithyroid drugs. The receptor was derived from a female donor with Graves disease. The CDR3 region has the DNA TGCGCCAGCAGGGCAACCGGGGCCCATCAGCCCCAGCATTTT. Translating it yields CASRATGAHQPQHF.